Listed below are T cell receptor beta chains from one sample, sequenced in a study of T cells in Graves' hyperthyroidism and ophthalmopathy. TCRdb analysed the multiplex PCR reads with MiXCR anew, one entry per CDR3 protein. The table has around 440,000 distinct CDR3 sequences, around 16% seen once. The sample was blood. These receptors all come from a woman aged 18-29 years with Graves' hyperthyroidism. CDR3s include the opening cysteine and the closing phenylalanine or tryptophan. Each record gives: J gene, V gene, clone size, D gene, CDR3 protein, CDR3 DNA. The D gene is left open where the match is weak. Clone size is not always given. Where it is, it says once, few, many or a class for expanded clones.

>TRBJ1-5|TRBV6-1|many|TRBD1
CASSGPWTGGFGNQPQHF
TGTGCCAGCAGTGGACCCTGGACAGGGGGATTTGGCAATCAGCCCCAGCATTTT
>TRBJ2-5|TRBV7-7|few|NA
CASSLLGASETQYF
TGTGCTAGCAGCCTCCTAGGGGCTTCGGAGACCCAGTACTTC
>TRBJ2-1|TRBV7-2|many|NA
CASSLGALSYNEQFF
TGTGCCAGCAGCTTGGGGGCTCTCTCCTACAATGAGCAGTTCTTC
>TRBJ2-5|TRBV2|many|TRBD1
CASRKNRGREETQYF
TGTGCCAGCAGAAAAAACAGGGGGCGCGAAGAGACCCAGTACTTC
>TRBJ2-2|TRBV12-5|many|NA
CASAPTDTGELFF
TGTGCTAGTGCCCCGACCGACACCGGGGAGCTGTTTTTT
>TRBJ2-6|TRBV24-1|many|NA
CATSDPGAGANVLTF
TGTGCCACCAGTGATCCAGGGGCTGGGGCCAACGTCCTGACTTTC
>TRBJ2-1|TRBV2|many|NA
CASNRPSANNEQFF
TGTGCCAGCAACCGGCCGAGCGCCAACAATGAGCAGTTCTTC
>TRBJ1-6|TRBV12-3/TRBV12-4|many|TRBD1
CASSNTGTGVSSPLHF
TGTGCCAGCAGTAATACCGGGACAGGGGTTAGTTCACCCCTCCACTTT
>TRBJ1-5|TRBV6-1|many|NA
CASRHPGTGNQPQHF
TGTGCCAGCAGACACCCTGGGACGGGCAATCAGCCCCAGCATTTT
>TRBJ2-5|TRBV5-1|NA|NA
CASSLGQVYQETQYF
TGCGCCAGCAGCTTGGGACAGGTATACCAAGAGACCCAGTACTTC
>TRBJ2-7|TRBV12-3/TRBV12-4|many|TRBD1
CASSGDRAYEQYF
TGTGCCAGCAGTGGGGACAGGGCTTACGAGCAGTACTTC
>TRBJ2-7|TRBV28|few|NA
CASRTEPHEQYF
TGTGCCAGCAGGACAGAACCTCACGAGCAGTACTTC
>TRBJ1-1|TRBV11-3|many|NA
CASSSGSLNTEAFF
TGTGCCAGCAGCTCGGGCAGTTTGAACACTGAAGCTTTCTTT
>TRBJ2-7|TRBV12-3/TRBV12-4|many|TRBD2
CASRSGGGPYEQYF
TGTGCCAGCAGATCGGGGGGGGGTCCCTACGAGCAGTACTTC
>TRBJ1-5|TRBV14|many|NA
CASSQGTYQPQHF
TGTGCCAGCAGCCAAGGGACCTATCAGCCCCAGCATTTT
>TRBJ1-6|TRBV15|many|NA
CATSRDRQFNSPLHF
TGTGCCACCAGCAGAGACCGACAGTTTAATTCACCCCTCCACTTT
>TRBJ2-7|TRBV7-9|many|NA
CASKMEEHYEQYF
TGTGCCAGCAAAATGGAGGAGCACTACGAGCAGTACTTC
>TRBJ2-7|TRBV6-1|NA|TRBD2
CASSLRPPGPGGSYEQYF
TGTGCCAGCAGCCTTCGTCCCCCCGGGCCGGGGGGCTCCTACGAGCAGTACTTC
>TRBJ2-4|TRBV7-2|NA|NA
CASSYGSIQYF
TGTGCCAGCAGCTACGGATCCATTCAGTACTTC
>TRBJ1-5|TRBV12-3/TRBV12-4|many|NA
CASSQQGPLGQPQHF
TGTGCCAGCAGCCAACAGGGTCCCCTGGGTCAGCCCCAGCATTTT
>TRBJ2-5|TRBV6-1|few|TRBD2
CASSGGTSGTQETQYF
TGTGCCAGCAGTGGAGGGACTAGCGGGACTCAAGAGACCCAGTACTTC
>TRBJ2-5|TRBV7-7|many|TRBD1
CASSLEWARGLETQYF
TGTGCTAGCAGCTTAGAGTGGGCCAGGGGGCTGGAGACCCAGTACTTC
>TRBJ1-5|TRBV27|few|NA
CASSFGAANQPQHF
TGTGCCAGCAGTTTTGGGGCGGCCAATCAGCCCCAGCATTTT
>TRBJ2-5|TRBV20-1|many|TRBD2
CSAGEYSAGGQETQYF
TGCAGTGCGGGAGAATACTCAGCGGGGGGCCAAGAGACCCAGTACTTC
>TRBJ2-5|TRBV15|many|NA
CATSRDLGVGEETQYF
TGTGCCACCAGCAGAGATCTAGGGGTTGGAGAAGAGACCCAGTACTTC
>TRBJ2-7|TRBV6-1|many|TRBD2
CASSRLAGREQYF
TGTGCCAGCAGTAGACTAGCGGGACGAGAGCAGTACTTC
>TRBJ2-2|TRBV12-3/TRBV12-4|many|NA
CASSPQVGTGELFF
TGTGCCAGCAGCCCTCAGGTGGGCACCGGGGAGCTGTTTTTT
>TRBJ2-7|TRBV4-2|NA|TRBD2
CASSCGTSAYEQYF
TGTGCCAGCAGCTGCGGGACTAGCGCCTACGAGCAGTACTTC
>TRBJ1-1|TRBV9|many|NA
CASSSSGGTNTEAFF
TGTGCCAGCAGCTCCAGCGGGGGAACTAACACTGAAGCTTTCTTT
>TRBJ1-2|TRBV4-1|few|TRBD1
CASSHTTGQGRGYGYTF
TGCGCCAGCAGCCACACGACTGGACAGGGACGAGGCTATGGCTACACCTTC
>TRBJ2-1|TRBV5-6|many|NA
CASSLWRASFNEQFF
TGTGCCAGCAGCTTGTGGAGGGCGTCCTTTAATGAGCAGTTCTTC
>TRBJ2-3|TRBV12-3/TRBV12-4|many|TRBD2
CASSSYGSGRGTDTQYF
TGTGCCAGCAGTTCCTACGGGAGCGGGAGAGGGACAGATACGCAGTATTTT
>TRBJ2-7|TRBV12-3/TRBV12-4|NA|NA
CASSRTGTIEAYCYEQYF
TGTGCCAGCAGTCGAACCGGGACCATCGAAGCGTATTGCTACGAGCAGTACTTC
>TRBJ1-1|TRBV4-1|NA|NA
CASSSRHIDLGAYTEAFF
TGCGCCAGCAGCTCCCGTCACATCGATCTTGGGGCTTACACTGAAGCTTTCTTT
>TRBJ2-1|TRBV7-9|NA|NA
CASSSRNSYNEQFF
TGTGCCAGCAGCTCCAGAAACTCCTACAATGAGCAGTTCTTC
>TRBJ2-5|TRBV18|many|NA
CASSPPDQETQYF
TGTGCCAGCTCACCCCCAGATCAAGAGACCCAGTACTTC
>TRBJ1-2|TRBV20-1|many|TRBD1
CSARVQGGGYTF
TGCAGTGCTAGGGTACAGGGGGGCGGCTACACCTTC
>TRBJ1-2|TRBV28|many|NA
CASSTYNRVYGYTF
TGTGCCAGCAGTACCTACAACAGGGTATATGGCTACACCTTC
>TRBJ2-1|TRBV11-2|once|TRBD2
CASSSDPGLVHNEQFF
TGTGCCAGCAGCTCAGATCCGGGACTAGTTCACAATGAGCAGTTCTTC
>TRBJ1-2|TRBV4-2|NA|NA
CASSQDLPHYTF
TGTGCCAGCAGCCAAGATCTACCCCATTACACCTTC
>TRBJ1-5|TRBV30|many|NA
CAWSGGLGNQPQHF
TGTGCCTGGAGTGGGGGGTTGGGCAATCAGCCCCAGCATTTT
>TRBJ2-1|TRBV24-1|many|TRBD1
CATSDSFRDRGRGINEQFF
TGTGCCACCAGTGATTCTTTTAGGGACAGGGGGCGCGGGATCAATGAGCAGTTCTTC
>TRBJ2-3|TRBV12-3/TRBV12-4|many|TRBD1
CASTRPRGTGFPDTQYF
TGTGCCAGCACCCGCCCTCGCGGGACAGGGTTTCCAGATACGCAGTATTTT
>TRBJ2-2|TRBV2|many|NA
CASSAEQGVGELFF
TGTGCCAGCAGTGCAGAACAGGGAGTCGGGGAGCTGTTTTTT
>TRBJ2-3|TRBV7-8|many|TRBD2
CASSHSRLAVQDTQYF
TGTGCCAGCAGCCATTCACGACTAGCGGTTCAAGATACGCAGTATTTT
>TRBJ2-5|TRBV7-3|NA|TRBD2
CASSLDGRAGETQYF
TGTGCCAGCAGCTTAGACGGGAGGGCCGGTGAGACCCAGTACTTC
>TRBJ2-5|TRBV6-1|NA|NA
CASSPPDASETQYF
TGTGCCAGCAGCCCCCCCGACGCCTCAGAGACCCAGTACTTC
>TRBJ2-3|TRBV12-3/TRBV12-4|many|TRBD2
CASRLAGGNTDTQYF
TGTGCCAGCAGACTAGCGGGAGGAAACACAGATACGCAGTATTTT
>TRBJ2-5|TRBV7-8|NA|TRBD2
CASSLELAGAETQYF
TGTGCCAGCAGCTTAGAACTAGCGGGAGCGGAGACCCAGTACTTC
>TRBJ1-6|TRBV5-1|many|NA
CASSLSGAGNSSPLHF
TGCGCCAGCAGCCTCAGTGGGGCTGGGAATTCCTCACCCCTCCACTTT
>TRBJ2-1|TRBV6-5|few|NA
CASSYRGTALNEQFF
TGTGCCAGCAGTTATCGGGGGACAGCCCTCAATGAGCAGTTCTTC
>TRBJ2-2|TRBV5-4|few|NA
CASSQYGPTTGELFF
TGTGCCAGCAGCCAATATGGGCCCACCACCGGGGAGCTGTTTTTT